What follows are 16 T cell receptor beta chains derived from one specimen sequenced in a study of beta chain features in type 1 diabetes. Broader study findings: A moderate, significant TCRB CDR3 shortening appeared in type 1 diabetes across four CD4+ subsets.

TCRB transcripts that were expressed got sequenced, as all of the isolated RNA had been reverse transcribed. Only in-frame clones appear in the TCRdb table, and some are missing; sequencing was by immunoSEQ multiplex PCR. The sample carries 550,000 to 850,000 clones, 13% recorded once. What these receptors recognize is not known. Sequenced sample: naive CD4+ T cells from blood. Receptors originate from a man between 18 and 29 years old with type 1 diabetes.

This clone was detected a few times. The CDR3: CASSESLKGAEQYF. For the CDR3, the DNA is TGCGCCAGCAGTGAGTCCCTAAAGGGAGCCGAGCAGTACTTC. V usage is TRBV10-2 and J usage is TRBJ2-7; TRBD2 is a possible D gene (5 bases). The CDR3 is made up of 14 amino acids. Trimming removed 0 bases at V and 6 bases at J, with 12 bases between. CDR1 WSHSY and CDR2 SAAADI come from the germline V gene.

In this sample, this clone turned up a few times. The chain's CDR3 is CASSPPARDTQYF. The CDR3 nucleotides are TGTGCCAGCTCACCACCGGCCCGGGACACGCAGTATTTT. V gene TRBV18 combines with J gene TRBJ2-3; D may correspond to TRBD1 or TRBD2 (5 bases each). Between the trimmed V and J ends, which lost 0 bases and 9 bases, there was a span of 10 bases. Germline loops: CDR1 KGHSH, CDR2 LQKENI. This CDR3 comprises 13 residues.

This clone has more than one count but fewer than ten. The chain recombines TRBV2 with TRBJ2-1, with 9 nucleotides matching TRBD1. Trimming cost V 6 bases and J 4 bases; bases outside gene matches: 10. CDR1 and CDR2 from the germline V gene are SNHLY and FYNNEI. The CDR3 length is 16 residues. In nucleotides, the CDR3 is TGTGCCAGCAGGTTAAGGGACAGGGAGGAATACAATGAGCAGTTCTTC. Translation: CASRLRDREEYNEQFF.

This clone was picked up a small number of times. The chain combines TRBV13 with TRBJ2-7, with 9 bases lining up with TRBD2. The germline V gene has CDR1 PRHDT and CDR2 FYEKMQ (reference sequence). The CDR3 has 17 amino acids. V lost 3 bases and J lost 4; bases outside the gene matches: 13. The CDR3 is CASSLGSLSGGRYEQYF. In DNA, the CDR3 is TGTGCCAGCAGCTTGGGGTCCCTAAGCGGGGGGCGTTACGAGCAGTACTTC. The full variable domain, its missing parts supplied by reference TRBV13 and TRBJ2-7, is AAGVIQSPRHLIKEKRETATLKCYPIPRHDTVYWYQQGPGQDPQFLISFYEKMQSDKGSIPDRFSAQQFSDYHSELNMSSLELGDSALYFCASSLGSLSGGRYEQYFGPGTRLTVT.

This clone was found a few times. Other DNA sequences in the same sample also yield this CDR3. The chain joins TRBV11-2 to TRBJ1-1; D possibly corresponds to TRBD1 (6 bases). The CDR3 totals 13 residues. V was cut by 1 base and J by 3 bases, with 6 bases left in between. The germline V gene encodes CDR1 SGHAT and CDR2 FQNNGV. This CDR3 reads CASSLAGDTEAFF. The CDR3 coding sequence is TGTGCCAGCAGCTTAGCAGGGGACACTGAAGCTTTCTTT.

In its sample, this clone was seen a few times. The gene calls are TRBV11-3 and TRBJ2-5, with 7 nucleotides matching TRBD2. The CDR3 runs to 16 residues. The junction had 5 bases not matched to a gene; V was cut back by 1 base and J by 0 bases. Germline V gives CDR1 SGHNT, CDR2 YENEEA. In DNA form, the CDR3 reads TGTGCCAGCAGCTTAGGGCCGGGGGGACACCAAGAGACCCAGTACTTC. This encodes CASSLGPGGHQETQYF.

This clone was detected a few times. This chain uses TRBV13 with TRBJ2-3, with D hard to call. Per the germline V gene, CDR1 is PRHDT and CDR2 is FYEKMQ (reference sequence). Trimming left V 5 bases short and J 0 bases short, with 9 bases between. This CDR3 is built from 14 residues. CDR3 sequence reads: CASSPRRSTDTQYF. In nucleotides, the CDR3 is TGTGCCAGCAGCCCCCGACGTAGCACAGATACGCAGTATTTT.

The chain joins TRBV28 to TRBJ1-2, with unresolved D. The length of the CDR3 is 12 residues. Germline V gene sequence: CDR1 MDHEN, CDR2 SYDVKM. The V gene lost 1 base and the J gene lost 5 bases, with 5 bases spanning the gap. CDR3 in amino acids: CASSLSTYGYTF. CDR3 sequence (DNA): TGTGCCAGCAGTTTATCGACGTATGGCTACACCTTC.

This clone was seen more than once but under ten times. The V gene is TRBV2, the J gene TRBJ2-7; 9 nucleotides agree with TRBD1. The germline V gene encodes CDR1 SNHLY and CDR2 FYNNEI. J lost 3 bases, V lost 5 bases, and 5 bases had no gene match. The CDR3 contains 14 residues. The chain's CDR3 is CASSLDRGLYEQYF. The CDR3 DNA reads TGTGCCAGCAGTTTGGACAGGGGTCTCTACGAGCAGTACTTC.

The table lists this clone with a few counts. The chain employs TRBV28 and TRBJ1-5; 10 bases match TRBD1. Germline V gene lookup returns CDR1 MDHEN and CDR2 SYDVKM. With 4 bases clipped from V and 8 bases from J, the junction kept 5 bases outside the gene matches. The CDR3 totals 14 residues. CDR3 nucleotide sequence: TGTGCCAGCAGTTCGGGACAGGGGCTGGAGCCCCAGCATTTT. Protein sequence: CASSSGQGLEPQHF.

The gene calls are TRBV5-1 and TRBJ2-3, with D possibly being TRBD1 (5 bases). The germline V gene has CDR1 SGHRS and CDR2 YFSETQ. The CDR3 sequence is 14 residues long. Trimming left V 0 bases short and J 5 bases short, with 10 bases between. The CDR3 sequence: CASSLAQGIDTQYF. CDR3 nucleotides: TGCGCCAGCAGCTTGGCCCAGGGTATAGATACGCAGTATTTT. Combining the CDR3 with reference TRBV5-1 and TRBJ2-3 gives the whole variable domain KAGVTQTPRYLIKTRGQQVTLSCSPISGHRSVSWYQQTPGQGLQFLFEYFSETQRNKGNFPGRFSGRQFSNSRSEMNVSTLELGDSALYLCASSLAQGIDTQYFGPGTRLTVL.

This clone was detected a few times. The same CDR3 also results from other DNA sequences found in this sample. The gene calls are TRBV7-9 and TRBJ1-2; 11 nucleotides line up with TRBD1. Trimming at V came to 5 bases and at J to 6 bases, leaving 2 bases not matched to a gene. Germline assignment: CDR1 SEHNR and CDR2 FQNEAQ (reference sequence). The CDR3 sequence is 13 residues long. The CDR3 protein is CASSRGQGDGYTF. The CDR3, as DNA: TGTGCCAGCAGCCGGGGACAGGGGGATGGCTACACCTTC.

This rearrangement joins TRBV15 to TRBJ2-1; D is unresolved. V was clipped by 1 base and J by 16 bases, with 11 bases between them. CDR3 length: 11 residues. Germline-derived CDR1 and CDR2 are LNHNV and YYDKDF (reference sequence). The CDR3 sequence: CATSRGTELFF. CDR3 sequence (DNA): TGTGCCACCAGCAGAGGGACGGAGCTATTCTTC.

The sample holds a few counts of this clone. V and J are TRBV5-8 and TRBJ2-5, with D possibly being TRBD1 or TRBD2 (6 bases each). Germline V gene data show CDR1 as SGHTS and CDR2 as YDEGEE. The CDR3 contains 14 residues. V shed 6 bases and J shed 3 bases, with 15 bases lying between them. The CDR3 region has the DNA TGTGCCAGCACCGCCGGAGGGGGGAAAGAGACCCAGTACTTC. This gives the protein CASTAGGGKETQYF.

This clone was counted only a few times. This chain links TRBV5-1 with TRBJ2-1, with TRBD1 matching 9 bases. Germline trimming cut 4 bases from V and 6 bases from J; bases unmatched to any gene: 8. This CDR3 contains 15 residues. CDR1 is SGHRS, CDR2 YFSETQ, per germline. The CDR3 is CASSPGDRDVNEQFF. CDR3 DNA: TGCGCCAGCAGCCCCGGGGACAGGGACGTCAATGAGCAGTTCTTC.

The chain links TRBV19 to TRBJ1-5; 9 bases agree with TRBD1. This CDR3 spans 15 amino acids. Germline CDR1 and CDR2: LNHDA and SQIVND (reference sequence). The V gene end was trimmed by 5 bases and the J gene end by 4 bases; junction bases not matched to a gene: 6. For the CDR3, the DNA is TGTGCCAGTAGTGACCGACAGGGGGTAAATCAGCCCCAGCATTTT. This translates into CASSDRQGVNQPQHF. The entire variable domain, with the rest obtained from reference TRBV19 and TRBJ1-5, is as follows: DGGITQSPKYLFRKEGQNVTLSCEQNLNHDAMYWYRQDPGQGLRLIYYSQIVNDFQKGDIAEGYSVSREKKESFPLTVTSAQKNPTAFYLCASSDRQGVNQPQHFGDGTRLSIL.